This entry is about one T cell receptor beta chain. This sample was included in a study of blood T cell repertoires in COVID-19. The table came from immunoSEQ multiplex PCR; TCRdb's copy has only in-frame clones and leaves some out. The table has 170,000 or so clones, around 86% seen once. Germline V gene lookup returns CDR1 ENHRY and CDR2 SYGVKD. There are 15 residues in the CDR3. The J segment lost 3 bases and the V segment lost 3 bases, leaving 2 bases of the junction unmatched. What was sequenced was peripheral blood. This sequence was found in a man aged 35-49 years with active or convalescent COVID-19. The V and J genes are TRBV10-3 and TRBJ1-3, with 10 nucleotides matching TRBD1. The DNA for the CDR3 is TGTGCCATCAGTGATGACAGGGGGCTTGGAAACACCATATATTTT. This translates into CAISDDRGLGNTIYF.